This T cell receptor beta chain was sequenced during a study of blood T cell repertoires in COVID-19. V lost 4 bases to trimming and J lost 8 bases, with 14 bases between them. The germline V gene has CDR1 SGHDN and CDR2 FVKESK. This CDR3 is built from 13 residues. The age range of participants was 18 to 89 years, with residence in about two dozen US areas. Profiled with immunoSEQ multiplex PCR; TCRdb holds only in-frame clones, not every one. The sample records fewer than 250,000 clones, roughly 77% being singletons. The clonotype was recovered from a woman aged 45-65 years with acute COVID-19. Sequencing used PBMCs or T cells enriched from blood (not recorded which). The V and J genes are TRBV14 and TRBJ1-2; D may be TRBD1 (5 bases). The CDR3, as DNA: TGTGCCAGCAGCCCCCAGCGGGCAGGGGGCTACACCTTC. Residues: CASSPQRAGGYTF. Full variable domain (remainder filled in from reference TRBV14 and TRBJ1-2): EAGVTQFPSHSVIEKGQTVTLRCDPISGHDNLYWYRRVMGKEIKFLLHFVKESKQDESGMPNNRFLAERTGGTYSTLKVQPAELEDSGVYFCASSPQRAGGYTFGSGTRLTVV.